The 20 T cell receptor beta chains presented below share a single source sample, sequenced in a study of blood T cells in healthy people across ages. PCR was performed a second time for about 7 to 12 cycles using a sample-barcoded 5' primer and a J-beta primer mix. TCRdb reanalysed the 5' RACE reads using MiXCR and keeps one entry per CDR3 protein. The sample yields around 1,100,000 distinct CDR3 sequences, around two fifths seen once. The sample was blood. These receptors came from a man younger than 35 in good health.

The genes are TRBV28 and TRBJ1-2, with D maybe TRBD1 (6 bases). The CDR3 length is 16 residues. The germline CDR1 and CDR2 sequences are MDHEN and SYDVKM. Trimming took 8 bases from V and 2 from J, leaving 21 bases between them. The CDR3 bases are TGTGCCAGCTACTTCCCAGGGGATAGGGGGAACTATGGCTACACCTTC. Its protein is CASYFPGDRGNYGYTF.

This clonotype was picked up a small number of times. The chain employs TRBV12-3 or TRBV12-4 and TRBJ1-2; 9 bases are a match to TRBD1. With 3 bases clipped from V and 4 bases from J, the junction kept 9 bases outside the gene matches. There are 16 residues in the CDR3. CDR3 bases: TGTGCCAGCAGTTTTACAGGGGGCGTTTTTGGCTATGGCTACACCTTC. Translation gives CASSFTGGVFGYGYTF.

The chain couples TRBV14 to TRBJ2-1; D is ambiguous. V gave up 1 base and J gave up 6 bases, with 10 bases separating them. The CDR3 totals 14 residues. Germline-derived CDR1 and CDR2 are SGHDN and FVKESK. The CDR3 DNA is TGTGCCAGCAGCCAAGTATCCCTAGTCAATGAGCAGTTCTTC. Protein product: CASSQVSLVNEQFF. The full variable domain, rest sourced from reference TRBV14 and TRBJ2-1, is EAGVTQFPSHSVIEKGQTVTLRCDPISGHDNLYWYRRVMGKEIKFLLHFVKESKQDESGMPNNRFLAERTGGTYSTLKVQPAELEDSGVYFCASSQVSLVNEQFFGPGTRLTVL.

The genes are TRBV12-3 or TRBV12-4 and TRBJ2-2, with D perhaps matching TRBD1 (5 bases). The CDR3 covers 14 residues. V gave up 3 bases and J gave up 7 bases, with 12 bases separating them. The CDR3: CASSFHPQGGELFF. In DNA, the CDR3 is TGTGCCAGCAGTTTTCACCCGCAGGGCGGGGAGCTGTTTTTT.

This rearrangement joins TRBV6-5 to TRBJ2-2, with TRBD2 matching 11 bases. Unmatched junction bases numbered 2, after V lost 0 bases and J lost 2 bases. The CDR3 extends over 17 amino acids. CDR1 is MNHEY, CDR2 SVGAGI, per germline. The CDR3 DNA follows: TGTGCCAGCAGTTACTCTAGCGGGGGGGCCAACACCGGGGAGCTGTTTTTT. Amino acids: CASSYSSGGANTGELFF.

This clonotype was seen a handful of times. The chain links TRBV11-2 to TRBJ2-2; D not certain. With 10 bases removed from V and 7 bases from J, the gap between germline ends came to 10 bases. From germline, CDR1 is SGHAT and CDR2 FQNNGV. CDR3 length equals 11 residues. CDR3 sequence (DNA): TGTGCCACCTCGGCATTCGGGGAGCTGTTTTTT. Translation gives CATSAFGELFF.

The rearrangement joins TRBV15 to TRBJ2-5; 7 nucleotides align to TRBD1. The germline gives CDR1 LNHNV, CDR2 YYDKDF (reference sequence). With V trimmed by 2 bases and J by 11 bases, 17 bases remained unmatched. This CDR3 has 16 amino acids. The CDR3: CATSRFPGQILNEQYF. The CDR3 region has the DNA TGTGCCACCAGCAGATTTCCGGGACAGATCCTTAATGAGCAGTACTTC.

This clonotype has just one count. The gene calls are TRBV4-1 and TRBJ1-4; D is possibly TRBD1 (6 bases). The CDR3 is 16 amino acids. CDR1 is MGHRA, CDR2 YSYEKL, per germline. The V end lost 2 bases, the J end lost 7 bases, and 17 bases lay between the germline ends. The CDR3 is CASSQLQGGPGEKLFF. The CDR3 DNA sequence: TGCGCCAGCAGCCAATTGCAAGGGGGTCCTGGTGAAAAACTGTTTTTT.

This rearrangement joins TRBV7-2 to TRBJ2-1; possible D gene TRBD1, 6 bases. The length of the CDR3 is 16 residues. Germline V lookup: CDR1 SGHTA, CDR2 FQGNSA. Trimming removed 4 bases from V and 0 bases from J, with 13 bases in between. CDR3 sequence: CASSSRQAGSYNEQFF. CDR3 coding DNA: TGTGCCAGCAGCTCCCGACAGGCAGGCTCCTACAATGAGCAGTTCTTC.

This clonotype was observed many times. The chain recombines TRBV20-1 with TRBJ1-1; 8 bases map to TRBD1. Looked up from germline, CDR1 is DFQATT and CDR2 is SNEGSKA (reference sequence). This CDR3 region has 13 residues. The J segment lost 1 base and the V segment lost 3 bases, leaving 1 base of the junction unmatched. The chain's CDR3 is CSARDRENTEAFF. DNA for the CDR3: TGCAGTGCTAGGGACAGGGAGAACACTGAAGCTTTCTTT.

This clonotype was detected a few times. The V call is TRBV2, the J call TRBJ2-3, with 7 bases that match TRBD1. CDR3 size: 14 residues. J was trimmed by 1 base and V by 6 bases; bases with no gene match: 4. Germline V lookup: CDR1 SNHLY, CDR2 FYNNEI. In nucleotides, the CDR3 is TGTGCCAGCAGGGGGGACAGCCGCACAGATACGCAGTATTTT. Its protein product is CASRGDSRTDTQYF.

The chain combines TRBV13 with TRBJ2-1, with 12 bases that match TRBD2. The J call is doubtful: the DNA matches TRBJ2-7 better. The CDR3 is 17 residues long. CDR1 and CDR2 from the germline V gene are PRHDT and FYEKMQ (reference sequence). The CDR3 region is CASSLASGGAMDNEQYF. The CDR3 coding sequence is TGTGCCAGCAGCTTGGCTAGCGGGGGGGCTATGGACAATGAGCAGTACTTC.

The chain employs TRBV20-1 and TRBJ2-1; 11 bases line up with TRBD2. TRBJ2-7 matches the DNA end more closely, so the J call is doubtful. CDR1 DFQATT and CDR2 SNEGSKA come from the germline V gene (reference sequence). The CDR3 extends over 15 amino acids. CDR3 sequence reads: CSASTLAGVYNEQYF. CDR3 in DNA: TGCAGTGCCTCTACACTAGCGGGGGTGTACAATGAGCAGTACTTC.

The rearrangement joins TRBV7-3 to TRBJ2-1; 8 bases match TRBD1. With V trimmed by 2 bases and J by 4 bases, 7 bases remained unmatched. Germline CDR1 is SGHTA and CDR2 is FQGTGA. The CDR3 consists of 16 residues. The chain's CDR3 is CASSLGQGALYNEQFF. CDR3 sequence (DNA): TGTGCCAGCAGCTTAGGGCAGGGGGCCTTATACAATGAGCAGTTCTTC. The variable domain in full, completed from reference TRBV7-3 and TRBJ2-1, reads GAGVSQTPSNKVTEKGKYVELRCDPISGHTALYWYRQSLGQGPEFLIYFQGTGAADDSGLPNDRFFAVRPEGSVSTLKIQRTERGDSAVYLCASSLGQGALYNEQFFGPGTRLTVL.

This sequence joins TRBV15 and TRBJ2-7; TRBD2 agrees at 11 bases. Germline V CDR1 and CDR2: LNHNV, YYDKDF (reference sequence). The CDR3 has 17 residues. The V segment lost 2 bases and the J segment 7 bases; nucleotides outside the gene matches: 13. As DNA, the CDR3 is TGTGCCACCAGCAGACGCTCCGGGACTAGCGGACCAAATGAGCAGTACTTC. This gives the protein CATSRRSGTSGPNEQYF. The whole variable domain, filled in from reference TRBV15 and TRBJ2-7, reads DAMVIQNPRYQVTQFGKPVTLSCSQTLNHNVMYWYQQKSSQAPKLLFHYYDKDFNNEADTPDNFQSRRPNTSFCFLDIRSPGLGDTAMYLCATSRRSGTSGPNEQYFGPGTRLTVT.

This chain uses TRBV24-1 with TRBJ2-5, with D maybe TRBD2 (6 bases). The CDR3 loop spans 16 amino acids. Germline V gene lookup returns CDR1 KGHDR and CDR2 SFDVKD. Trimming shortened V by 4 bases and J by 2 bases, and 16 bases separated the two germline ends. The CDR3 DNA reads TGTGCCACCAGTGACCTGGGGGGAAGAGGACAAGAGACCCAGTACTTC. Translating it yields CATSDLGGRGQETQYF.

The V call is TRBV4-3, the J call TRBJ2-4; D tentatively reads TRBD1 or TRBD2 (5 bases each). The length of the CDR3 is 14 residues. Germline V lookup: CDR1 LGHNA, CDR2 YSLEER. Trimming removed 1 base at V and 7 bases at J, with 11 bases between. CDR3: CASSQGGEGNIQYF. The CDR3 region has the DNA TGCGCCAGCAGCCAAGGGGGCGAGGGGAACATTCAGTACTTC.

V gene TRBV5-1 combines with J gene TRBJ1-4; TRBD1 might be the D (5 bases). Germline CDR1 and CDR2: SGHRS and YFSETQ. The V and J ends lost 5 bases and 5 bases respectively, with 13 bases between them. The CDR3 is made up of 14 amino acids. The CDR3 is CASSRGRENEKLFF. The CDR3, as DNA: TGCGCCAGCAGTCGCGGCAGGGAGAATGAAAAACTGTTTTTT. The full variable domain, rest sourced from reference TRBV5-1 and TRBJ1-4, is KAGVTQTPRYLIKTRGQQVTLSCSPISGHRSVSWYQQTPGQGLQFLFEYFSETQRNKGNFPGRFSGRQFSNSRSEMNVSTLELGDSALYLCASSRGRENEKLFFGSGTQLSVL.

This clonotype was seen only a few times. The chain's CDR3 is CASSLSGGGDTQYF. CDR3 coding DNA: TGTGCCAGCAGCTTGTCGGGTGGGGGAGATACGCAGTATTTT. V usage is TRBV7-2 and J usage is TRBJ2-3, with D perhaps TRBD1 or TRBD2 (5 bases each). CDR1 and CDR2 (germline): SGHTA, FQGNSA. The V end was cut by 3 bases, the J end by 5 bases, with 12 bases between. This CDR3 is built from 14 residues.

The chain is built from TRBV6-6 and TRBJ2-2; TRBD1 is a possible D gene (5 bases). Trimming cost V 11 bases and J 5 bases, with 15 bases left between them. Germline CDR1 reads MNHNY; CDR2 reads SVGAGI (reference sequence). The length of the CDR3 is 13 residues. This CDR3 reads CAGSRTPTGELFF. The CDR3 region has the DNA TGTGCCGGGTCCCGGACACCTACCGGGGAGCTGTTTTTT.